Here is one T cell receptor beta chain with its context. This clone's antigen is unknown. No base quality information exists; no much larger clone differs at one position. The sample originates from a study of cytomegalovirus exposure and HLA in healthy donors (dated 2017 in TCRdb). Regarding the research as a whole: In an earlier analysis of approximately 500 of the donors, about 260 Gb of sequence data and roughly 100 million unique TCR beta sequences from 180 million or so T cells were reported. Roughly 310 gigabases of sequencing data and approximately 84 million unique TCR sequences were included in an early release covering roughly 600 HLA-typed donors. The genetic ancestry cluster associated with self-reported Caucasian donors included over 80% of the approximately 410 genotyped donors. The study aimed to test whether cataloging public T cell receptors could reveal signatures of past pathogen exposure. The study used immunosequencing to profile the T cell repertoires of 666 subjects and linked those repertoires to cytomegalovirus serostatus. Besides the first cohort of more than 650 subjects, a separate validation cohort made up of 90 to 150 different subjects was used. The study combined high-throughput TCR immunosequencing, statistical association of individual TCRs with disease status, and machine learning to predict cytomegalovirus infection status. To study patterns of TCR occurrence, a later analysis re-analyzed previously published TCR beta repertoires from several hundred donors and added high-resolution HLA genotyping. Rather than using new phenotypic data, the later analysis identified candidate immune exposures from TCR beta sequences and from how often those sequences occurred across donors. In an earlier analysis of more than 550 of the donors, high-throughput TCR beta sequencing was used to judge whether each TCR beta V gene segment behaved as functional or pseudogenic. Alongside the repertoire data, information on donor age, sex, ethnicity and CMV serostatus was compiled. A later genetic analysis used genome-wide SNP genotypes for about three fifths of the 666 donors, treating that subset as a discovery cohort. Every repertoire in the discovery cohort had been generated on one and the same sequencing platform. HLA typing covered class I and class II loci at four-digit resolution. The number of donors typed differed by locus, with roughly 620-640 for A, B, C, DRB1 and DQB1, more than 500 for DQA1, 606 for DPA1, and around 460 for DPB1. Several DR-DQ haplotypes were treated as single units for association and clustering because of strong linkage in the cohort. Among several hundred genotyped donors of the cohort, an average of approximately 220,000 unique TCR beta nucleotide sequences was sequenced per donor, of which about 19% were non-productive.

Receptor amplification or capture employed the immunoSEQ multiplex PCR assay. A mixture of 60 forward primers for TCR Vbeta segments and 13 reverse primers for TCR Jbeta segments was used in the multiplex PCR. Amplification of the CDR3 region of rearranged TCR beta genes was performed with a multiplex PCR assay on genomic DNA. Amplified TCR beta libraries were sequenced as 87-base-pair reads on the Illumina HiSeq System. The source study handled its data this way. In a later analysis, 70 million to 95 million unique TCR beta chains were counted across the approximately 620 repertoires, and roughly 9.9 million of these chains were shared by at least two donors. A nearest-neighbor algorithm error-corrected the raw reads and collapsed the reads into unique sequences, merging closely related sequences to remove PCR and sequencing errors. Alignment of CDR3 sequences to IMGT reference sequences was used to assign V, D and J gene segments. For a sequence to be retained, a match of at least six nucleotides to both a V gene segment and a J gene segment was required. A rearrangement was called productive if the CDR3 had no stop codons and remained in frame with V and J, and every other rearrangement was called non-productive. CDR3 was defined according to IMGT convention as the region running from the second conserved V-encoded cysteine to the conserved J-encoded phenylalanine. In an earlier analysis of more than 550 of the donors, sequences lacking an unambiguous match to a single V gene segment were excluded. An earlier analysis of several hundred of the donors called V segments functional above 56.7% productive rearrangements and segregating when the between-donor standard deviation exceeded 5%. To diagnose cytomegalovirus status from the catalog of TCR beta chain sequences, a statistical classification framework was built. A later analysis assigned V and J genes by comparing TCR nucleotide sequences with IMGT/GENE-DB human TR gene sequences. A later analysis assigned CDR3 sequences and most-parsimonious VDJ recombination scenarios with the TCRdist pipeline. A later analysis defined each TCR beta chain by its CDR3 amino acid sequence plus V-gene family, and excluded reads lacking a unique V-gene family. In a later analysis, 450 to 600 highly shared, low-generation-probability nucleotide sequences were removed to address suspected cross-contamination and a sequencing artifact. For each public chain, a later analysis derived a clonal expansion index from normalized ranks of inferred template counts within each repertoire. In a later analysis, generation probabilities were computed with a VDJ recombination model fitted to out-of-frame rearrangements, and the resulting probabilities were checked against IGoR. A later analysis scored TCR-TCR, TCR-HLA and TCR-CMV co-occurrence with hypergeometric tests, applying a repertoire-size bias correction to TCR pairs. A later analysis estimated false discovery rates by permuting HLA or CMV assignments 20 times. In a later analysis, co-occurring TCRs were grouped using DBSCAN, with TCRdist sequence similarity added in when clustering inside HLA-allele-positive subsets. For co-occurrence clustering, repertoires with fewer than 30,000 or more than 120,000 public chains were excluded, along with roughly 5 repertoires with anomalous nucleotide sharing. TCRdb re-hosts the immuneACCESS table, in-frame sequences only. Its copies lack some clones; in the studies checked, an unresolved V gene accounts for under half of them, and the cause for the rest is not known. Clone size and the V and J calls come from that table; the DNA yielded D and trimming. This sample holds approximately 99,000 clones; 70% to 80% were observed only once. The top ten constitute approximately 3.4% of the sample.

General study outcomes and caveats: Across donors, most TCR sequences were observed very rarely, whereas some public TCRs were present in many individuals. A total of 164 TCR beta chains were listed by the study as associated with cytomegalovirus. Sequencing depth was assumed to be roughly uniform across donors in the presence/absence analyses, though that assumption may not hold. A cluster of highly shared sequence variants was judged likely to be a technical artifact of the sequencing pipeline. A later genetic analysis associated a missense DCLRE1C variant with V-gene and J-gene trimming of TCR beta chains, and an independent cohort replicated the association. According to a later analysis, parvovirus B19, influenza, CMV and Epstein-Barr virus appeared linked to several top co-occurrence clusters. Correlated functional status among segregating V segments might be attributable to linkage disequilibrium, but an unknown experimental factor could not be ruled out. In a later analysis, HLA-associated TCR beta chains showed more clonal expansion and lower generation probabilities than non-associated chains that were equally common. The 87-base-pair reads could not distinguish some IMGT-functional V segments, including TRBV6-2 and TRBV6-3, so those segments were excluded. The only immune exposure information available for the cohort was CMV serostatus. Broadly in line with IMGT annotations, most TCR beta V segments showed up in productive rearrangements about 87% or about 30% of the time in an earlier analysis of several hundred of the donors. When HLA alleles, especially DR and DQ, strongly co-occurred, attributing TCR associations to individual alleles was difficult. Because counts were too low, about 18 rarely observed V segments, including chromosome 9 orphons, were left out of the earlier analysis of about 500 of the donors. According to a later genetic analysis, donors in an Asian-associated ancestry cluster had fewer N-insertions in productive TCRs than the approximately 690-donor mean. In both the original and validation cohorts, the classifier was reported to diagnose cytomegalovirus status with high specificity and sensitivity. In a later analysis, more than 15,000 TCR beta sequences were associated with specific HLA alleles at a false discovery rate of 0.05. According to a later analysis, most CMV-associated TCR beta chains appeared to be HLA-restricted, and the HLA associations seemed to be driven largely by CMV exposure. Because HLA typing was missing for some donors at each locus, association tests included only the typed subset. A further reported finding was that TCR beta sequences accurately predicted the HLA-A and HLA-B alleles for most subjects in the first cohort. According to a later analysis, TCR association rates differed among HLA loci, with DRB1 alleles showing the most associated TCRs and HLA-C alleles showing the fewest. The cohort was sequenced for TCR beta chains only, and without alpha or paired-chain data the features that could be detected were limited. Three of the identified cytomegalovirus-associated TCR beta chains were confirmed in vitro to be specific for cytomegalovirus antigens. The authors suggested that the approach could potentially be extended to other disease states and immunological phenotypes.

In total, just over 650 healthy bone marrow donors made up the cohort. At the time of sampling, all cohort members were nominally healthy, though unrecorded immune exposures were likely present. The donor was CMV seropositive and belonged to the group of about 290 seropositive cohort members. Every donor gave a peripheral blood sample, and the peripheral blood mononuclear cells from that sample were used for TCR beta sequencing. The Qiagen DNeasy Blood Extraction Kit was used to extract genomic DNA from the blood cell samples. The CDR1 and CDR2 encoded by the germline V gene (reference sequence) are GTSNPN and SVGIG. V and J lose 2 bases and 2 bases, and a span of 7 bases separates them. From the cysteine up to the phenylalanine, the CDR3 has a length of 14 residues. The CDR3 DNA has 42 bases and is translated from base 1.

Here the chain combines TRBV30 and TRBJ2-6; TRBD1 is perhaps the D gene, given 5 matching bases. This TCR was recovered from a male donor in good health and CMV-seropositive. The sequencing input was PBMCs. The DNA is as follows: TGTGCCTGGAGTTCAGGGCCTGGGGCCAACGTCCTGACTTTC. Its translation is CAWSSGPGANVLTF.